The next 2 T cell receptor beta chains were all read from a single sample in a study of shared clonotypes between healthy human individuals. TCRdb keeps only in-frame clones here, not all; method: immunoSEQ multiplex PCR. The table lists over 850,000 clones, 75% to 85% of them singletons. Sequenced sample: memory CD4+ T cells from PBMCs. The subset here: CD45RA-negative fraction. All receptors derive from a man aged 18 to 29 in good health. Some clones in this sample may be carry-over from other donors' samples.

The chain has TRBV7-2 and TRBJ1-4, with D perhaps TRBD1 (5 bases). CDR1 and CDR2 from the germline V gene are SGHTA and FQGNSA. V was clipped by 5 bases and J by 6 bases, with 16 bases between them. The CDR3 is made up of 15 amino acids. The CDR3 here is CASSRGRGGYEKLFF. The CDR3 coding sequence is TGTGCCAGCAGCCGAGGGAGGGGAGGGTATGAAAAACTGTTTTTT.

Worth noting for this clone: Relative to the germline gene, one junction end is altered; a read error may explain this. The chain joins TRBV6-1 to TRBJ2-2; 7 bases fit TRBD1. Germline V gene lookup returns CDR1 MNHNS and CDR2 SASEGT. The CDR3 runs 12 residues. The CDR3, as DNA: TGTGCTAGCAACAGGGGCGGCGGGGAGCTGTTTTTT. Amino acids: CASNRGGGELFF.